This T cell receptor (beta chain) was recorded in a study of T cell responses to AZD1222 COVID-19 vaccine. Study conclusions and caveats: Most donors were white British and more were female, and clonal diversity was possibly underestimated.

Trimming removed 6 bases from V and 7 bases from J, with 21 bases in between. The CDR3 contains 16 residues. From germline, CDR1 is SGHDN and CDR2 FVKESK. This table comes from immunoSEQ multiplex PCR, and its TCRdb copy is limited to in-frame clones, with some not included. The profile covers 170,000 or so clones, with approximately 86% appearing a single time and around 10% taken by the ten largest. Concerning this clone itself: Its antigen is unknown.

This specimen consisted of peripheral blood, obtained 28 days after the second AZD1222 dose. The chain links TRBV14 to TRBJ2-2, with D perhaps matching TRBD1 or TRBD2 (6 bases each). This receptor was identified in an adult who received the AZD1222 COVID-19 vaccine. As DNA, the CDR3 is TGTGCCAGCAGTGATATGGTGGGGGGCGTCCGCGGGGAGCTGTTTTTT. The encoded protein is CASSDMVGGVRGELFF.